The clone carrying this T cell receptor (beta chain) was detected only a few times. Its antigen is undetermined. The data originate from a study of beta chain features in type 1 diabetes. Study in general: Age and gender were similar between patients and healthy donors, as were cell yields. General study results and limits: Among all four CD4+ subsets, Type 1 diabetes patients had TCRB CDR3s that were moderately but significantly shorter. Whatever favoring of shorter templates PCR might show would apply equally to patients and controls.

Central memory, naive, regulatory and stem cell-like memory CD4+ cells were sorted by CD45RO/CCR7/CD25/CD127/CD95/CD27. Expressed TCRB transcripts were sequenced because the entire RNA isolate underwent reverse transcription. For naive, central memory and regulatory T cell samples, reads averaged roughly 3.6 million. Repertoires were generated with immunoSEQ multiplex PCR, while TCRdb's copy carries only in-frame clones and drops some. The data contain roughly 180,000 clones, 7.5% to 8.5% of them singletons. Sequencing used central memory CD4+ T cells from blood. The TCR comes from a man aged 18 to 29 with type 1 diabetes.

The CDR3 nucleotides are TGTGCCAGCAGTTCCCTGAATCTATGGGGCTACACCTTC. Protein sequence: CASSSLNLWGYTF. The chain joins TRBV28 to TRBJ1-2; D gene ambiguous. V was cut by 4 bases and J by 8 bases, with 14 bases left in between. The CDR3 length is 13 residues. The germline V gene has CDR1 MDHEN and CDR2 SYDVKM.